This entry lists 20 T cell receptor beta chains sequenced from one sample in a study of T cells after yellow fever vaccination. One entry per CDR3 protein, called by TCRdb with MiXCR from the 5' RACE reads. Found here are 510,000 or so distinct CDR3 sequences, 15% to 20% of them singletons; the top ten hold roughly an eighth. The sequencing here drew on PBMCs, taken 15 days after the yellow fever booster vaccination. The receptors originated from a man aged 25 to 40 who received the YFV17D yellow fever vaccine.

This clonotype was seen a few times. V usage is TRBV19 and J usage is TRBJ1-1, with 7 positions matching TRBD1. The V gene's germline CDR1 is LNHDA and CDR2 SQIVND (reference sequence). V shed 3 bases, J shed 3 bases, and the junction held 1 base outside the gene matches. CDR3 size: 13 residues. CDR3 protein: CASSIGTDTEAFF. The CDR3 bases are TGTGCCAGTAGTATCGGGACAGACACTGAAGCTTTCTTT.

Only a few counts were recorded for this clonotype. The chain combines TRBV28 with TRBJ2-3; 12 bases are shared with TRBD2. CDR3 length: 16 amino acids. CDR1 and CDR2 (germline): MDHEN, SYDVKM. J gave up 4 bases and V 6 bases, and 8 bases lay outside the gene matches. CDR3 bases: TGTGCCAGCAGGCTGGGACTAGCGGGCGGGCCAGATACGCAGTATTTT. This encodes CASRLGLAGGPDTQYF.

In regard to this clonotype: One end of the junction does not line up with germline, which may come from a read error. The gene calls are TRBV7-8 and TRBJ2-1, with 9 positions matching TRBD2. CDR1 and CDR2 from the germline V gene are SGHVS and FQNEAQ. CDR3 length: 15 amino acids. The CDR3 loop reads CASKRLAVRSDELFF. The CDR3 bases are TGTGCCAGCAAGCGACTAGCGGTTCGATCAGATGAGCTGTTCTTC.

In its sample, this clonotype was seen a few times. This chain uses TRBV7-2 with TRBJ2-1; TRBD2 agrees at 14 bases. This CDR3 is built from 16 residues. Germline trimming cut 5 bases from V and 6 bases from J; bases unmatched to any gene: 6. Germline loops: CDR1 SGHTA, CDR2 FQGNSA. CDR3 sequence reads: CASSGVGTSGSNEQFF. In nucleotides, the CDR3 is TGTGCCAGCAGCGGAGTGGGGACTAGCGGGAGCAATGAGCAGTTCTTC.

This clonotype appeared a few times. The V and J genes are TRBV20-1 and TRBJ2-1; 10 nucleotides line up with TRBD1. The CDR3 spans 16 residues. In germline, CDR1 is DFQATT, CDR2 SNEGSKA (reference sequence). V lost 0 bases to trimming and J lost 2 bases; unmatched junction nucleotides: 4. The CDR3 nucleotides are TGCAGTGCTAGAGATAAAGGACAGGGGGCCTACAATGAGCAGTTCTTC. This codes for CSARDKGQGAYNEQFF.

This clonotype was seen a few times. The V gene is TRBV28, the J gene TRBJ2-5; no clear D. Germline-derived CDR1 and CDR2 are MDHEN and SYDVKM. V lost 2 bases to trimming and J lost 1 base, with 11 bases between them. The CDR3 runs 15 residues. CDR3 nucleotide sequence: TGTGCCAGCAGTTTAAGTAGTACCTTCCAAGAGACCCAGTACTTC. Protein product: CASSLSSTFQETQYF. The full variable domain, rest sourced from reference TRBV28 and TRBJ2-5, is DVKVTQSSRYLVKRTGEKVFLECVQDMDHENMFWYRQDPGLGLRLIYFSYDVKMKEKGDIPEGYSVSREKKERFSLILESASTNQTSMYLCASSLSSTFQETQYFGPGTRLLVL.

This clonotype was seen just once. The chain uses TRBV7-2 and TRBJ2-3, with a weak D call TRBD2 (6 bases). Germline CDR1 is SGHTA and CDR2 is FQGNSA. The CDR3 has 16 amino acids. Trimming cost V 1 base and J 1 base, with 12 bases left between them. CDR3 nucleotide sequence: TGTGCCAGCAGCTTAGTCGGTAGCGGTCGCACAGATACGCAGTATTTT. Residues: CASSLVGSGRTDTQYF.

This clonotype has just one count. Written as DNA, the CDR3 is TGCAGTGCTGTCCGGGGACAATCGAACACTGAAGCTTTCTTT. Translating gives CSAVRGQSNTEAFF. The V and J genes are TRBV20-1 and TRBJ1-1, with a tentative D call TRBD1 (6 bases). CDR3 length: 14 amino acids. Trimming removed 5 bases from V and 1 base from J, with 14 bases in between. The germline V gene has CDR1 DFQATT and CDR2 SNEGSKA (reference sequence).

CDR3 loop: CSARTGTNEKLFF. The CDR3 bases are TGCAGTGCTCGGACAGGGACTAATGAAAAACTGTTTTTT. V and J are TRBV20-1 and TRBJ1-4, with TRBD1 identical over 8 bases. This CDR3 comprises 13 residues. Germline values: CDR1 DFQATT, CDR2 SNEGSKA (reference sequence). Trimming took 5 bases from V and 2 from J; bases not matched to a gene: 1.

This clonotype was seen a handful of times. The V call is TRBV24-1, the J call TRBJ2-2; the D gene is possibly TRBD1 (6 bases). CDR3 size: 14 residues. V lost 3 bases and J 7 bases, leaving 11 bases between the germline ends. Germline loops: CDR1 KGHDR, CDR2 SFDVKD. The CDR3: CATSDGQWSGELFF. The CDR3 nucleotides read TGTGCCACCAGTGATGGACAGTGGAGCGGGGAGCTGTTTTTT.

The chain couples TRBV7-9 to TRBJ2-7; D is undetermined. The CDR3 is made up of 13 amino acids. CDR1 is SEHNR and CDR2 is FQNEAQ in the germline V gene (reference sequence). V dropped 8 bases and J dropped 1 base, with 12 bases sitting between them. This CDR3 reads CASRRLGSYEQYF. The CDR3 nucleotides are TGTGCCAGCCGACGATTGGGGTCCTACGAGCAGTACTTC.

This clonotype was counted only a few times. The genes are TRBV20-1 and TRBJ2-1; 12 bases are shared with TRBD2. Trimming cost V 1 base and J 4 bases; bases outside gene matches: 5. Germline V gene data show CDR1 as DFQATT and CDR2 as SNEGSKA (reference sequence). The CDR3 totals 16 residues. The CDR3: CSARGELAGGYNEQFF. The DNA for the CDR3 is TGCAGTGCTAGAGGGGAACTAGCGGGAGGATACAATGAGCAGTTCTTC.

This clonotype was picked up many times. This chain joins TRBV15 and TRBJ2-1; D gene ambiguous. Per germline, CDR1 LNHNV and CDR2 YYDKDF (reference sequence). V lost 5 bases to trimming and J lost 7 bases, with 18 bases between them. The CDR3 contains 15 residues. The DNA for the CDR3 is TGTGCCACCAGCCTAGACCGGGTTTCGTGGAATGAGCAGTTCTTC. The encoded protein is CATSLDRVSWNEQFF.

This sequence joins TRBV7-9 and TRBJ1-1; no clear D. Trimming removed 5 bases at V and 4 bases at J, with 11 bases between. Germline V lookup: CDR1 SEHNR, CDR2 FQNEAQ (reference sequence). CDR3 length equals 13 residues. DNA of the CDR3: TGTGCCAGCAGCCCTCAGTATGGCACTGAAGCTTTCTTT. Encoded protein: CASSPQYGTEAFF.

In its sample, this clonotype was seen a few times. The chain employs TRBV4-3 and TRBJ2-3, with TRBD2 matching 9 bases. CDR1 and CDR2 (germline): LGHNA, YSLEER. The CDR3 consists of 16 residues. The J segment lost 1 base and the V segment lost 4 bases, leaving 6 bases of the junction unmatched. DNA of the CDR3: TGCGCCAGCAGCCTTGGGACTAGCCGGGGCACAGATACGCAGTATTTT. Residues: CASSLGTSRGTDTQYF.

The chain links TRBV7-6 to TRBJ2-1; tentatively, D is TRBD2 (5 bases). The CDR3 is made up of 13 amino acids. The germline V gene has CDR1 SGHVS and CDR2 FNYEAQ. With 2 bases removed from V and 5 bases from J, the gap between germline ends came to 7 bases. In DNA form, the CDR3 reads TGTGCCAGCAGCTTAATCGGGGACAATGAGCAGTTCTTC. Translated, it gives CASSLIGDNEQFF.

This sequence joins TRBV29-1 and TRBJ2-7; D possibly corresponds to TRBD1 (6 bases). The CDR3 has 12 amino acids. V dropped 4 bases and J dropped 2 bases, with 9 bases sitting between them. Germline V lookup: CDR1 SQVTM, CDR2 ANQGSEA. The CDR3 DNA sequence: TGCAGCGTTGTGGGGGCCACCTACGAGCAGTACTTC. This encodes CSVVGATYEQYF.

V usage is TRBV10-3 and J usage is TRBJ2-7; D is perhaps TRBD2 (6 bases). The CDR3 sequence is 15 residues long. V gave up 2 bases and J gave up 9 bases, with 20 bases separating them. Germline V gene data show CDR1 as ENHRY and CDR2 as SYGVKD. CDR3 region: CAISEAGNTTPRQYF. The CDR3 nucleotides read TGTGCCATCAGTGAGGCGGGGAACACTACCCCGAGGCAGTACTTC.

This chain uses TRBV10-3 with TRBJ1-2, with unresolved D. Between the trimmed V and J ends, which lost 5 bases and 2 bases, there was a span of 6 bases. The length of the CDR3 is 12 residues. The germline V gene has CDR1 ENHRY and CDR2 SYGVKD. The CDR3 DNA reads TGTGCCATCAGTCCCAAGAACTATGGCTACACCTTC. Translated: CAISPKNYGYTF.

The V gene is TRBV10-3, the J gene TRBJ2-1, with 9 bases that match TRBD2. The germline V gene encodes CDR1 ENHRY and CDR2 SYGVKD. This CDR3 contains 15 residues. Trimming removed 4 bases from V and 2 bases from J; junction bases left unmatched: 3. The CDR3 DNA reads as TGTGCCATCAGTGCTAGCGGGGTTACCTACAATGAGCAGTTCTTC. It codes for CAISASGVTYNEQFF.